The 29 T cell receptor beta chains given below trace back to one sample, sequenced in a study of CD4+ T cells in melanoma. Assay: immunoSEQ multiplex PCR; the TCRdb copy retains only in-frame clones and omits some. The repertoire includes 90,000 to 130,000 clones, approximately 92% of them detected once, and about 3.5% sits in the top ten. Sequencing was carried out using peripheral blood. All receptors derive from a human donor with melanoma.

V and J are TRBV7-9 and TRBJ2-1; TRBD2 matches at 10 bases. CDR3 length equals 16 residues. CDR1 and CDR2 (germline): SEHNR, FQNEAQ (reference sequence). V lost 2 bases, J lost 1 base, and 2 bases stayed unmatched. The DNA of the CDR3 is TGTGCCAGCAGCTTATTACTAGCGGGGTCCTACAATGAGCAGTTCTTC. As protein: CASSLLLAGSYNEQFF.

The genes are TRBV5-4 and TRBJ2-3; D is undetermined. Trimming took 0 bases from V and 5 from J, leaving 7 bases between them. The germline V gene has CDR1 SGHNT and CDR2 YYREEE (reference sequence). This CDR3 has 13 amino acids. CDR3 bases: TGTGCCAGCAGCTTGGATATGAGAGATACGCAGTATTTT. Its translation is CASSLDMRDTQYF.

The chain has TRBV27 and TRBJ2-7; 8 nucleotides agree with TRBD2. The CDR3 contains 13 residues. V gave up 2 bases and J gave up 5 bases; unmatched junction bases: 2. CDR1 and CDR2 from the germline V gene are MNHEY and SMNVEV (reference sequence). The CDR3 sequence: CASSLPAGDEQYF. The DNA of the CDR3 is TGTGCCAGCAGTTTACCAGCGGGGGACGAGCAGTACTTC.

The CDR3 DNA sequence: TGTGCCAGCAGCCAAGAGGGGGCCGGGATGAACACTGAAGCTTTCTTT. It encodes CASSQEGAGMNTEAFF. The rearrangement links TRBV4-2 to TRBJ1-1; TRBD1 is a possible D gene (6 bases). The V and J ends lost 0 bases and 0 bases respectively, with 11 bases between them. This CDR3 spans 16 amino acids. Germline-derived CDR1 and CDR2 are LGHNA and YNFKEQ.

Here the CDR3 reads CASSNRGATYNEQFF. The CDR3 DNA reads as TGTGCCAGCAGTAATCGGGGGGCCACCTACAATGAGCAGTTCTTC. The chain uses TRBV2 and TRBJ2-1, with D perhaps TRBD2 (7 bases). Trimming removed 5 bases from V and 2 bases from J, with 13 bases in between. This CDR3 has 15 amino acids. The V gene's germline CDR1 is SNHLY and CDR2 FYNNEI.

The genes are TRBV30 and TRBJ1-3; D is unclear. The CDR3 length is 16 residues. The V gene lost 1 base and the J gene lost 4 bases, with 17 bases spanning the gap. The germline V gene encodes CDR1 GTSNPN and CDR2 SVGIG (reference sequence). This CDR3 is CAWSGSQWVGGNTIYF. CDR3 bases: TGTGCCTGGAGTGGATCTCAGTGGGTAGGAGGAAACACCATATATTTT.

V is TRBV4-1 and J is TRBJ2-5; possibly TRBD2 for D (5 bases). Trimming stripped 2 bases from V and 1 base from J, with 11 bases between. The CDR3 contains 15 residues. The germline V gene has CDR1 MGHRA and CDR2 YSYEKL. The CDR3: CASSQKKLVQETQYF. DNA of the CDR3: TGCGCCAGCAGCCAAAAGAAACTAGTCCAAGAGACCCAGTACTTC.

As concerns this clone: The same CDR3 can be traced to other DNA sequences in this sample. This sequence joins TRBV2 and TRBJ1-3; D is ambiguous. The V gene lost 6 bases and the J gene lost 4 bases, with 7 bases spanning the gap. Germline CDR1 reads SNHLY; CDR2 reads FYNNEI. There are 12 residues in the CDR3. The CDR3 is CASRVEGNTIYF. CDR3 nucleotide sequence: TGTGCCAGCAGGGTGGAGGGAAACACCATATATTTT.

The V gene is TRBV10-3, the J gene TRBJ1-1; maybe TRBD1 (5 bases). The CDR3 has 15 residues. Germline values: CDR1 ENHRY, CDR2 SYGVKD. Trimming took 1 base from V and 1 from J, leaving 10 bases between them. CDR3 sequence (DNA): TGTGCCATCAGTGAGTGGGGGGTCAAGAACACTGAAGCTTTCTTT. As protein: CAISEWGVKNTEAFF.

This chain connects TRBV11-3 to TRBJ2-5; D is uncertain. The CDR3 covers 12 residues. Looked up from germline, CDR1 is SGHNT and CDR2 is YENEEA. The V and J ends lost 3 bases and 0 bases respectively, with 2 bases between them. The CDR3 region is CASSLDQETQYF. In DNA, the CDR3 is TGTGCCAGCAGCTTGGACCAAGAGACCCAGTACTTC.

The J gene is TRBJ2-7, the V gene TRBV27; either TRBD1 or TRBD2 may fit D (5 bases each). V was trimmed by 5 bases and J by 3 bases, leaving 14 bases between them. This CDR3 spans 14 amino acids. The germline V gene encodes CDR1 MNHEY and CDR2 SMNVEV (reference sequence). The CDR3 spells CASSTPGPLYEQYF. DNA of the CDR3: TGTGCCAGCAGTACGCCGGGACCCCTCTACGAGCAGTACTTC.

The genes are TRBV29-1 and TRBJ1-2; 7 nucleotides agree with TRBD1. The CDR3 sequence is 13 residues long. Germline loops: CDR1 SQVTM, CDR2 ANQGSEA. Losses at the gene ends were 7 bases for V and 0 bases for J; bases not matched to a gene: 5. The CDR3 spells CSGRDSTNYGYTF. For the CDR3, the DNA is TGCAGCGGGAGGGACAGCACTAACTATGGCTACACCTTC.

The rearrangement links TRBV29-1 to TRBJ1-2; no definite D call. Trimming pared 7 bases from V and 4 bases from J, leaving 16 bases between. The CDR3 loop spans 13 amino acids. Germline V gene data show CDR1 as SQVTM and CDR2 as ANQGSEA. CDR3 region: CSAPSEAFYGYTF. DNA of the CDR3: TGCAGCGCCCCCTCCGAAGCTTTCTATGGCTACACCTTC.

CDR3 bases: TGTGCCAGCAGGGAGGGTACTAGCACAGATACGCAGTATTTT. This sequence encodes CASREGTSTDTQYF. The chain couples TRBV28 to TRBJ2-3, with D possibly TRBD2 on 6 matching bases. The CDR3 covers 14 residues. V was cut by 6 bases and J by 0 bases, with 10 bases left in between. The germline V gene encodes CDR1 MDHEN and CDR2 SYDVKM.

The chain employs TRBV9 and TRBJ2-4, with a possible D match to TRBD2 (5 bases). Germline V lookup: CDR1 SGDLS, CDR2 YYNGEE. This CDR3 comprises 14 residues. Trimming took off 3 bases at V and 9 bases at J, with 16 bases between the two ends. CDR3 amino acids: CASSAPSRGSIQYF. CDR3 DNA sequence: TGTGCCAGCAGCGCCCCTAGCCGTGGTAGCATTCAGTACTTC.

The chain joins TRBV28 to TRBJ2-7; the match to TRBD1 covers 9 bases. The germline gives CDR1 MDHEN, CDR2 SYDVKM. The CDR3 length is 15 residues. V was clipped by 5 bases and J by 4 bases; unmatched bases: 9. CDR3 protein: CASSPPGQGLYEQYF. CDR3 nucleotide sequence: TGTGCCAGCAGTCCGCCGGGACAGGGATTATACGAGCAGTACTTC.

The CDR3 sequence is CASSIGRPGRAEQYF. CDR3 nucleotide sequence: TGTGCCAGTAGTATAGGAAGGCCAGGCCGGGCCGAGCAGTACTTC. J is TRBJ2-7 and V is TRBV19; no definite D call. Germline CDR1 LNHDA, CDR2 SQIVND (reference sequence). Trimming took 1 base from V and 6 from J, leaving 16 bases between them. This CDR3 region has 15 residues. The full variable domain, in which reference TRBV19 and TRBJ2-7 provide the parts outside the CDR3, is DGGITQSPKYLFRKEGQNVTLSCEQNLNHDAMYWYRQDPGQGLRLIYYSQIVNDFQKGDIAEGYSVSREKKESFPLTVTSAQKNPTAFYLCASSIGRPGRAEQYFGPGTRLTVT.

The CDR3 DNA sequence: TGTGCCAGCCGAAGGAGCGGGGGCACAGATACGCAGTATTTT. This translates into CASRRSGGTDTQYF. The chain has TRBV27 and TRBJ2-3, with TRBD2 matching over 7 bases. The ends lost 8 bases at V and 1 base at J; junction bases unmatched: 6. The CDR3 extends over 14 amino acids. Germline loops: CDR1 MNHEY, CDR2 SMNVEV (reference sequence).

This clone has just one count. This rearrangement joins TRBV2 to TRBJ2-3; D call uncertain. The germline gives CDR1 SNHLY, CDR2 FYNNEI. The V end was cut by 6 bases, the J end by 1 base, with 8 bases between. The CDR3 is 13 amino acids. The CDR3 spells CASRRPRTDTQYF. The DNA of the CDR3 is TGTGCCAGCAGACGACCTCGCACAGATACGCAGTATTTT. Variable domain in full (rest from reference TRBV2 and TRBJ2-3): EPEVTQTPSHQVTQMGQEVILRCVPISNHLYFYWYRQILGQKVEFLVSFYNNEISEKSEIFDDQFSVERPDGSNFTLKIRSTKLEDSAMYFCASRRPRTDTQYFGPGTRLTVL.

The chain uses TRBV5-8 and TRBJ2-7, with 9 bases fitting TRBD2. With V trimmed by 4 bases and J by 2 bases, 4 bases remained unmatched. The germline CDR1 and CDR2 sequences are SGHTS and YDEGEE. The CDR3 sequence is 14 residues long. The DNA of the CDR3 is TGTGCCAGCAGCCGGACTAGCGACACCTACGAGCAGTACTTC. Its translation: CASSRTSDTYEQYF. Full variable domain (rest looked up from reference TRBV5-8 and TRBJ2-7): EAGVTQSPTHLIKTRGQQATLRCSPISGHTSVYWYQQALGLGLQFLLWYDEGEERNRGNFPPRFSGRQFPNYSSELNVNALELEDSALYLCASSRTSDTYEQYFGPGTRLTVT.

This chain uses TRBV5-1 with TRBJ2-5; possibly TRBD2 for D (6 bases). V was shortened by 2 bases and J by 5 bases, with 10 bases between the two germline ends. The germline V gene has CDR1 SGHRS and CDR2 YFSETQ. The length of the CDR3 is 13 residues. CDR3 nucleotides: TGCGCCAGCAGCTTCGGACTACGGGAGACCCAGTACTTC. This encodes CASSFGLRETQYF.

The genes are TRBV27 and TRBJ2-7; 7 bases align to TRBD1. CDR1 and CDR2 (germline): MNHEY, SMNVEV (reference sequence). After removal of 0 bases from V and 2 bases from J, the junction contained 10 bases not matched to a gene. The CDR3 totals 17 residues. Here the CDR3 DNA reads TGTGCCAGCAGTTTATCGATGGCCAGGGGGACAACCTACGAGCAGTACTTC. Translation gives CASSLSMARGTTYEQYF.

The V and J genes are TRBV5-1 and TRBJ2-7; D perhaps matches TRBD2 (6 bases). Germline CDR1 reads SGHRS; CDR2 reads YFSETQ. The CDR3 has 14 residues. With 2 bases removed from V and 4 bases from J, the gap between germline ends came to 13 bases. The CDR3 region has the DNA TGCGCCAGCAGCTTAAACGGGGGTTTTTACGAGCAGTACTTC. Amino acid sequence: CASSLNGGFYEQYF.

CDR3 coding DNA: TGTGCCAGCACCCCTGGACACCCACAGGCGGGAGAGCAGTACTTC. Translating it yields CASTPGHPQAGEQYF. This chain joins TRBV2 and TRBJ2-7, with a tentative D call TRBD2 (6 bases). This CDR3 spans 15 amino acids. Germline V lookup: CDR1 SNHLY, CDR2 FYNNEI. V was clipped by 7 bases and J by 7 bases, with 23 bases between them.

The chain is built from TRBV27 and TRBJ2-7; 7 nucleotides agree with TRBD1. V gave up 2 bases and J gave up 3 bases; unmatched junction bases: 4. The CDR3 totals 14 residues. The germline gives CDR1 MNHEY, CDR2 SMNVEV (reference sequence). CDR3 protein: CASSLKGGNYEQYF. The CDR3 DNA is TGTGCCAGCAGTTTAAAAGGGGGCAACTACGAGCAGTACTTC.

This sequence joins TRBV7-3 and TRBJ2-1, with 9 bases that match TRBD1. CDR1 and CDR2 from the germline V gene are SGHTA and FQGTGA. The CDR3 is 16 amino acids. The J segment lost 2 bases and the V segment lost 0 bases, leaving 2 bases of the junction unmatched. CDR3 nucleotides: TGTGCCAGCAGCTTAACGGGACAGGGTGCCTACAATGAGCAGTTCTTC. Residues: CASSLTGQGAYNEQFF.

This chain uses TRBV7-3 with TRBJ2-5; 10 bases are a match to TRBD2. Trimming at V came to 3 bases and at J to 5 bases, leaving 6 bases not matched to a gene. This CDR3 is built from 15 residues. Germline CDR1 reads SGHTA; CDR2 reads FQGTGA. Here the CDR3 reads CASSFGVSGGETQYF. DNA of the CDR3: TGTGCCAGCAGCTTTGGAGTTAGCGGGGGGGAGACCCAGTACTTC.

The gene calls are TRBV5-6 and TRBJ1-1, with TRBD1 as a possible D gene (5 bases). Between the trimmed V and J ends, which lost 1 base and 0 bases, there was a span of 13 bases. The CDR3 is 16 amino acids. Looked up from germline, CDR1 is SGHDT and CDR2 is YYEEEE. The chain's CDR3 is CASSLWGNPMNTEAFF. The DNA of the CDR3 is TGTGCCAGCAGCTTGTGGGGGAATCCTATGAACACTGAAGCTTTCTTT.

Only one count was recorded for this clone. This rearrangement joins TRBV6-5 to TRBJ1-5; 7 bases line up with TRBD1. The V gene end was trimmed by 0 bases and the J gene end by 4 bases; junction bases not matched to a gene: 3. This CDR3 region has 15 residues. Germline values: CDR1 MNHEY, CDR2 SVGAGI. This CDR3 reads CASSYSYRGNQPQHF. For the CDR3, the DNA is TGTGCCAGCAGTTACTCGTACAGGGGAAATCAGCCCCAGCATTTT.